This paragraph covers one TCR beta chain sequence. The antigen is unknown. The sample originates from a study of OX40 agonist ivuxolimab in advanced cancers. Findings of the study overall: By week 6 at 0.1 to 3.0 mg/kg, blood CD4+ and CD8+ T cells had expanded clonally.

Method: immunoSEQ multiplex PCR; TCRdb's copy keeps in-frame clones and lacks some. The sample consists of 57,000 or so clones, roughly 88% of them appearing once. The germline CDR1 and CDR2 sequences are SNHLY and FYNNEI. Trimming cost V 6 bases and J 7 bases, with 10 bases left between them. The CDR3 extends over 13 amino acids. The sample here was CD4+ or CD8+ T cells sorted from blood, taken in a trial of the OX40 agonist ivuxolimab. The TCR comes from an adult with an advanced solid tumor such as melanoma, head and neck, liver or kidney cancer. The rearrangement uses TRBV2 and TRBJ1-6; TRBD1 is a possible D gene (6 bases). The CDR3, as DNA: TGTGCCAGCAGGAAGGACAGAAATTCACCCCTCCACTTT. Translation: CASRKDRNSPLHF.